The text below deals with one T cell receptor (beta chain). This sample is part of a study of blood T cell repertoires in COVID-19. Study as a whole: Both acute and convalescent COVID-19 samples were obtained from the United States, Italy and Spain. The cDNA or gDNA used as material had been derived from T cells, B-cell-depleted T cells, or PBMCs.

TCRdb keeps only in-frame clones here, not all; method: immunoSEQ multiplex PCR. The sample records some 62,000 clones, 80% to 90% being singletons. Germline CDR1 and CDR2: MNHEY and SVGEGT. This CDR3 region has 16 residues. The V end lost 2 bases, the J end lost 2 bases, and 12 bases lay between the germline ends. In assigning cohorts, the study relied on participant-reported clinical history. Sequenced material: PBMCs or T cells enriched from blood (not recorded which). The sequence was obtained from a middle-aged woman with acute COVID-19. V gene TRBV6-2 or TRBV6-3 combines with J gene TRBJ2-2, with D perhaps TRBD2 (6 bases). The CDR3 sequence is CASSYGGRGNTGELFF. CDR3 DNA: TGTGCCAGCAGTTACGGTGGGCGGGGAAACACCGGGGAGCTGTTTTTT.